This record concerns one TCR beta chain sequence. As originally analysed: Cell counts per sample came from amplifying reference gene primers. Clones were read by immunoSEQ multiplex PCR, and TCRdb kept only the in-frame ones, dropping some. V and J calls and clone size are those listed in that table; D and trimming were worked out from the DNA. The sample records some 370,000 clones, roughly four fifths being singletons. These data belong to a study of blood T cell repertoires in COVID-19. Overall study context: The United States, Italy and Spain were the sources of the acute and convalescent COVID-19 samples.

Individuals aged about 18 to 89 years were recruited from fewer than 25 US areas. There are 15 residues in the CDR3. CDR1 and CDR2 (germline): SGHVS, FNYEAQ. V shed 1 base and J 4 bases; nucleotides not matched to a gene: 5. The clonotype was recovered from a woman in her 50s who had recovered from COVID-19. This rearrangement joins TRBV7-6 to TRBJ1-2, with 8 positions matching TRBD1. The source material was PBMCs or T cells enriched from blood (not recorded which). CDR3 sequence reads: CASSLVAGGVYGYTF. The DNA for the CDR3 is TGTGCCAGCAGCTTAGTGGCAGGGGGCGTCTATGGCTACACCTTC.